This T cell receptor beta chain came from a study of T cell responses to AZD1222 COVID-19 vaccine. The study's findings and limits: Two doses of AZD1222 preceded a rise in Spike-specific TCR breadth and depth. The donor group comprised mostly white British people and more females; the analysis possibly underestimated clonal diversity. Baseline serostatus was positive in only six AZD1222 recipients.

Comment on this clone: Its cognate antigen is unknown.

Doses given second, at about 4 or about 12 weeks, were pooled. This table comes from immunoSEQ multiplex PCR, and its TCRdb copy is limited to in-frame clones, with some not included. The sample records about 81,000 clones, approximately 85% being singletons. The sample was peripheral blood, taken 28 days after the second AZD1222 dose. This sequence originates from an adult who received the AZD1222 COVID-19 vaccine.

CDR3 region: CASSLLPGNTIYF. CDR3 nucleotides: TGTGCCAGCAGCTTATTGCCCGGAAACACCATATATTTT. This rearrangement joins TRBV7-9 to TRBJ1-3, with D unclear. V was cut by 2 bases and J by 4 bases, with 6 bases left in between. Per germline, CDR1 SEHNR and CDR2 FQNEAQ (reference sequence). The CDR3 is 13 amino acids.